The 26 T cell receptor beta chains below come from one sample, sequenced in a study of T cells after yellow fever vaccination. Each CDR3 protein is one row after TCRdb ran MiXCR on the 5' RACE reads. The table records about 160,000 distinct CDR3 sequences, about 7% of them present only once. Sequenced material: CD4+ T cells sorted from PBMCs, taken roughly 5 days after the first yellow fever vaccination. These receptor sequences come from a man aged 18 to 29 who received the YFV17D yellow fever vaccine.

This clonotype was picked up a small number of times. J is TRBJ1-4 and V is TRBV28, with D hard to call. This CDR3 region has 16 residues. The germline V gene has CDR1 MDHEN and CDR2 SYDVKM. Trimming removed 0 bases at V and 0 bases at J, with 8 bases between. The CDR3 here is CASSLWRGSTNEKLFF. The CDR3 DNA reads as TGTGCCAGCAGTTTATGGCGGGGATCAACTAATGAAAAACTGTTTTTT.

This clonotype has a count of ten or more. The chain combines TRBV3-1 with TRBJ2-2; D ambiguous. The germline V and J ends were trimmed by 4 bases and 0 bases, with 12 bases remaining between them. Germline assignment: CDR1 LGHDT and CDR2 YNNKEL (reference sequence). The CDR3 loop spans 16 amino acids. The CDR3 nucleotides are TGTGCCAGCAGCCTCACGGTAAACGCGAACACCGGGGAGCTGTTTTTT. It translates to CASSLTVNANTGELFF. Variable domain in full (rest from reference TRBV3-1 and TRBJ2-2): DTAVSQTPKYLVTQMGNDKSIKCEQNLGHDTMYWYKQDSKKFLKIMFSYNNKELIINETVPNRFSPKSPDKAHLNLHINSLELGDSAVYFCASSLTVNANTGELFFGEGSRLTVL.

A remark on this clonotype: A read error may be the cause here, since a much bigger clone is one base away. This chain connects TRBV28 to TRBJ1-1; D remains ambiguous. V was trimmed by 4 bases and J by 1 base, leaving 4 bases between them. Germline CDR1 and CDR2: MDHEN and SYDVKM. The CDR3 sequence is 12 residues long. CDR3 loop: CASSSGNTEAFF. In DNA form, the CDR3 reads TGTGCCAGCAGTTCCGGGAACACTGAAGCTTTCTTT.

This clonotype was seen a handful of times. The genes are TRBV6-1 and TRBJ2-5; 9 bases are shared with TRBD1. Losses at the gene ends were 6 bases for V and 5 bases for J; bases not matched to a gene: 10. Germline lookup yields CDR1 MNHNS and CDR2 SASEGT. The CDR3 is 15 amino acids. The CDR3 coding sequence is TGTGCCAGCAGGAATTACAGGGGGCCTCAGGAGACCCAGTACTTC. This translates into CASRNYRGPQETQYF.

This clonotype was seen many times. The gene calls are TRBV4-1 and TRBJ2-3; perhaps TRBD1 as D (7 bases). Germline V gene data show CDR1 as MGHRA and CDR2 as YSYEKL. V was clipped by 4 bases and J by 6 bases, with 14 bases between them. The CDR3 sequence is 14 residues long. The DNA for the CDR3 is TGCGCCAGCAGCCGGAGGGGGCGCGGGGATACGCAGTATTTT. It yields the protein CASSRRGRGDTQYF.

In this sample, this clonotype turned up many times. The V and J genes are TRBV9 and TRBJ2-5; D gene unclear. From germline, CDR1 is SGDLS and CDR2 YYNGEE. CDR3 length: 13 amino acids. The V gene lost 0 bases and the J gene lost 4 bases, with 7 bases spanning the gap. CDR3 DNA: TGTGCCAGCAGCGTAGCTGTGGGAGAGACCCAGTACTTC. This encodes CASSVAVGETQYF.

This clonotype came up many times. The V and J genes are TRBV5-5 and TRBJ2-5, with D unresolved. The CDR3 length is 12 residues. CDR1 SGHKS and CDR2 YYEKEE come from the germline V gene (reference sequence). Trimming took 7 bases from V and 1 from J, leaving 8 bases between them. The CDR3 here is CASGPPQETQYF. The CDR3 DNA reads TGTGCCAGCGGGCCCCCCCAAGAGACCCAGTACTTC. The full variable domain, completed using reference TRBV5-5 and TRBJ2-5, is DAGVTQSPTHLIKTRGQQVTLRCSPISGHKSVSWYQQVLGQGPQFIFQYYEKEERGRGNFPDRFSARQFPNYSSELNVNALLLGDSALYLCASGPPQETQYFGPGTRLLVL.

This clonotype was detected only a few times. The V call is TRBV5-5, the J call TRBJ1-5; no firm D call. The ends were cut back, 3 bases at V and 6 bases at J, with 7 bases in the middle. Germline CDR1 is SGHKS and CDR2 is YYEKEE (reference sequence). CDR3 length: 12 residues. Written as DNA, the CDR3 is TGTGCCAGCAGCTACGGCGGTCAGCCCCAGCATTTT. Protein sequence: CASSYGGQPQHF.

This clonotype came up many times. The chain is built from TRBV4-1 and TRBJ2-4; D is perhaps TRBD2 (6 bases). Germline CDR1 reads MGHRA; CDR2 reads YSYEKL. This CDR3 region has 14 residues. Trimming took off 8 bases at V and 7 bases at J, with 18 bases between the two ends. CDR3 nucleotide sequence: TGCGCCAGCTCAAGGGACTCTGGGTGGAACATTCAGTACTTC. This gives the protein CASSRDSGWNIQYF.

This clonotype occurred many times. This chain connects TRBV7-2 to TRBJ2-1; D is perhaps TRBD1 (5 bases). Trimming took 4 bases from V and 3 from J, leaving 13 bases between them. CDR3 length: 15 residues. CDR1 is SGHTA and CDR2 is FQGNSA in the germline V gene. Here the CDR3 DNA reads TGTGCCAGCAGCTCACTCAGGGCTAGCTACAATGAGCAGTTCTTC. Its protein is CASSSLRASYNEQFF.

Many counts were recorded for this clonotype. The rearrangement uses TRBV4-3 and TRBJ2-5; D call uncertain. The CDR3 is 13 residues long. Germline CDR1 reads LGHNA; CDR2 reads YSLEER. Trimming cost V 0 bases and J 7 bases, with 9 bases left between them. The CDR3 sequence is CASSQEALGTQYF. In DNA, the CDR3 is TGCGCCAGCAGCCAAGAGGCATTAGGGACCCAGTACTTC.

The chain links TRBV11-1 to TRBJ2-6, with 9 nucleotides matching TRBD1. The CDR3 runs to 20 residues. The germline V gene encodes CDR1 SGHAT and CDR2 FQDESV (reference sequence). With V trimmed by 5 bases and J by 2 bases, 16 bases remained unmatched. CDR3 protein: CASSRTKTDTGGPGANVLTF. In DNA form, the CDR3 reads TGTGCCAGCAGCAGGACTAAGACAGACACAGGGGGCCCTGGGGCCAACGTCCTGACTTTC.

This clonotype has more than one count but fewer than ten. For the CDR3, the DNA is TGTGCCTGGAATGGGGGGAACACTGAAGCTTTCTTT. It codes for CAWNGGNTEAFF. The genes are TRBV30 and TRBJ1-1; a possible D gene is TRBD1 (5 bases). CDR1 is GTSNPN, CDR2 SVGIG, per germline (reference sequence). V was shortened by 4 bases and J by 1 base, with 7 bases between the two germline ends. The CDR3 covers 12 residues.

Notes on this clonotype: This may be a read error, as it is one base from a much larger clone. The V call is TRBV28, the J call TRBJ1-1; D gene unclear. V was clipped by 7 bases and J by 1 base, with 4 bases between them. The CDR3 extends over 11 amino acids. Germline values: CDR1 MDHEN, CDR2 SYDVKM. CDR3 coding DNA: TGTGCCAGCACCAAGAACACTGAAGCTTTCTTT. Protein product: CASTKNTEAFF.

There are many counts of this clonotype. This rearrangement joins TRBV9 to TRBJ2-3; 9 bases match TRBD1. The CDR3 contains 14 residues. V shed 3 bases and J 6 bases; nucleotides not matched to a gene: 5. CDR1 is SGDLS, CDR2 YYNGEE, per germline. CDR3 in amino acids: CASSGTGASDTQYF. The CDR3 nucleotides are TGTGCCAGCAGCGGGACAGGGGCGAGCGATACGCAGTATTTT.

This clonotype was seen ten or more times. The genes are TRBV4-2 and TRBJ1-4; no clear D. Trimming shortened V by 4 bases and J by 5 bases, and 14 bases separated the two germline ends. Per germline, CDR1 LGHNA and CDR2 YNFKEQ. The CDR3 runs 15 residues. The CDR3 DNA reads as TGTGCCAGCAGCCCTTTACAGCAACCCAATGAAAAACTGTTTTTT. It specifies CASSPLQQPNEKLFF.

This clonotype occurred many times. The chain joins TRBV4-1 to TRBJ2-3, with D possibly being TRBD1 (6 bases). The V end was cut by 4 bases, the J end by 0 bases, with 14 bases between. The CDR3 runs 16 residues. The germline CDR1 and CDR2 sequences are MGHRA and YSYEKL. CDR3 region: CASSLRGTASTDTQYF. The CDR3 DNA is TGCGCCAGCAGCCTCAGGGGAACTGCTAGCACAGATACGCAGTATTTT.

The CDR3 protein is CDSSLGYPNEQYV. The CDR3 DNA reads TGCGACAGCAGCTTAGGGTATCCGAACGAGCAGTACGTC. This chain connects TRBV5-1 to TRBJ2-7; D is uncertain. In germline, CDR1 is SGHRS, CDR2 YFSETQ. The CDR3 extends over 13 amino acids.

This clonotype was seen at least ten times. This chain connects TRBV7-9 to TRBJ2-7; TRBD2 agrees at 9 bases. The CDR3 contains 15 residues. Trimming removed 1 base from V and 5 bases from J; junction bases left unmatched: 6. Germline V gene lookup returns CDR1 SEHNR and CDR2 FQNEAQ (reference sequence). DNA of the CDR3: TGTGCCAGCAGCTTAGATATGCGGGGGGGCCACGAGCAGTACTTC. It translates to CASSLDMRGGHEQYF.

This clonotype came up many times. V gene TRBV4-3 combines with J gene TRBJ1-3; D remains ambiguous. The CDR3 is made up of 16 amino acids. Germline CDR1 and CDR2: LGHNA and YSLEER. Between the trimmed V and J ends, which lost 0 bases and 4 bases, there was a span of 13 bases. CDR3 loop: CASSQDRGRGGNTIYF. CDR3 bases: TGCGCCAGCAGCCAAGATCGGGGAAGAGGGGGAAACACCATATATTTT.

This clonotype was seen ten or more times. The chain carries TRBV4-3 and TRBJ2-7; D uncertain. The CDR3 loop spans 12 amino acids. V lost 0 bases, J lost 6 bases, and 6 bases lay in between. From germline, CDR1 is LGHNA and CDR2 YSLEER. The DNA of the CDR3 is TGCGCCAGCAGCCAAGATAGGTCCGAGCAGTACTTC. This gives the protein CASSQDRSEQYF.

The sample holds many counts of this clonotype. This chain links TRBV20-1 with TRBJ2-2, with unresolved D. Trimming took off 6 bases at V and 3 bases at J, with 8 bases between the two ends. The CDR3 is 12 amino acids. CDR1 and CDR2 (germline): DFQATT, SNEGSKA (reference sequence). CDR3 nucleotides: TGCAGTGCGCGACTGTACACCGGGGAGCTGTTTTTT. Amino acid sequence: CSARLYTGELFF.

The CDR3 is CASSLFLANIGSGNTIYF. The DNA for the CDR3 is TGTGCCAGCAGCTTATTCCTGGCGAACATAGGCTCTGGAAACACCATATATTTT. The chain recombines TRBV7-6 with TRBJ1-3, with D hard to call. Germline assignment: CDR1 SGHVS and CDR2 FNYEAQ. The CDR3 spans 18 residues. V was trimmed by 2 bases and J by 0 bases, leaving 17 bases between them.

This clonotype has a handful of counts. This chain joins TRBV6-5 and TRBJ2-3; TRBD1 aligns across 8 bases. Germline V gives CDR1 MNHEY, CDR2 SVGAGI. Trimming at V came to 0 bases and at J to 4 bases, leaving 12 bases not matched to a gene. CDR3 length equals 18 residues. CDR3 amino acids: CASSYSLGQVVGPDTQYF. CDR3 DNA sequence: TGTGCCAGCAGTTACTCGTTGGGACAGGTCGTTGGCCCAGATACGCAGTATTTT.

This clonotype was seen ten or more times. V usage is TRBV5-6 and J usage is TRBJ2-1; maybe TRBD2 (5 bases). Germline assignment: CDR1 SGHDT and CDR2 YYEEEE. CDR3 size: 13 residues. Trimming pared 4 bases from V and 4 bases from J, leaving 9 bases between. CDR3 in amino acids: CASSRAGYNEQFF. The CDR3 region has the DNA TGTGCCAGCAGCCGGGCGGGTTACAATGAGCAGTTCTTC. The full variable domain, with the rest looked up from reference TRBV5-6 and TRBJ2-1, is DAGVTQSPTHLIKTRGQQVTLRCSPKSGHDTVSWYQQALGQGPQFIFQYYEEEERQRGNFPDRFSGHQFPNYSSELNVNALLLGDSALYLCASSRAGYNEQFFGPGTRLTVL.

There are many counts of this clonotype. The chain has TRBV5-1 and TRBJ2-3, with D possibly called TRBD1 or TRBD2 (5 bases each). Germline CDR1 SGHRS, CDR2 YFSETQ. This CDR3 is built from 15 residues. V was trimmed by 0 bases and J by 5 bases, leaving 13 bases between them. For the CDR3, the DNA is TGCGCCAGCAGCTTGGCCGTTGGGACGGGAGATACGCAGTATTTT. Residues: CASSLAVGTGDTQYF.